This paragraph covers one T cell receptor (beta chain) sequence. The antigen is not known. This sample was included in a study of post-analysis software for immune sequencing data. Whole-study context: The disease courses covered relapsing-remitting, secondary progressive and progressive-relapsing multiple sclerosis. Study-level findings and limits: In patients, TRBV5-6, TRBV5-1 and TRBV20-1 belonged to five or six TRBV segments found more frequently than in controls. Normalized Chao1 diversity was significantly reduced in patients versus controls.

Unique-molecular-identifier-tagged TCR beta cDNA libraries were used. MiXCR was run by TCRdb on the PCR reads, yielding one entry per CDR3 protein. Of 700,000 to 800,000 distinct CDR3 sequences detected, 30% appear once; the ten largest clones hold around 0.55%. This CDR3 has 17 residues. Sequenced: blood. The V call is TRBV21-1, the J call TRBJ2-3; whether TRBD1, the table's D call, matches the DNA was not checked. TRBV21-1 is a known pseudogene. The receptor's source is a girl aged 5 to 17 with multiple sclerosis. The CDR3 reads CASSKGVPSKSTDTQYF. In DNA form, the CDR3 reads TGTGCCAGCAGCAAAGGGGTCCCGAGTAAGAGCACAGATACGCAGTATTTT.